This TCR beta chain was captured in a study of blood T cell repertoires in COVID-19. Using immunoSEQ multiplex PCR, the repertoire was profiled, and TCRdb retains in-frame clones only, with some absent. Here the sample spans roughly 220,000 clones, approximately 83% being singletons. CDR1 and CDR2 from the germline V gene are SGHTA and FQGNSA. The CDR3 is 14 amino acids. Trimming removed 6 bases from V and 1 base from J; junction bases left unmatched: 3. Allocation to cohorts depended on clinical history reported by the participants. The receptor comes from a woman aged 40 to 49 with acute COVID-19. The sample consisted of PBMCs or T cells enriched from blood (not recorded which). The chain links TRBV7-2 to TRBJ2-7; TRBD2 agrees at 10 bases. The CDR3 is CASSLGLASYEQYF. CDR3 coding DNA: TGTGCCAGCAGTTTGGGACTAGCGTCCTACGAGCAGTACTTC.